Listed below are T cell receptor beta chains from one sample, sequenced in a study of blood T cells in healthy people across ages. TCRdb reprocessed the 5' RACE reads with MiXCR, giving one entry per CDR3 protein. The sample carries around 280,000 distinct CDR3 sequences, roughly 27% recorded once. The sample was blood. The receptors come from a woman aged 70-85 years in good health. Both conserved end residues are part of each CDR3. The D gene is left open where the match is weak. Not all rows give a size; the values are once, few, many and, for expanded clones, a class.

J: TRBJ2-7
size: few
D: NA
V: TRBV7-2
CDR3: CASSPYGTAYEQYF
DNA: TGTGCCAGCAGCCCCTATGGGACGGCCTACGAGCAGTACTTC

J: TRBJ1-4
size: NA
D: NA
V: TRBV7-9
CDR3: CASSQFGGGISNEKLFF
DNA: TGTGCCAGCAGCCAATTCGGGGGCGGGATCAGTAATGAAAAACTGTTTTTT

J: TRBJ1-4
size: NA
D: NA
V: TRBV18
CDR3: CASSHQDRRNEKLFF
DNA: TGTGCCAGCTCCCACCAGGACAGAAGAAATGAAAAACTGTTTTTT

J: TRBJ2-7
size: few
D: TRBD2
V: TRBV29-1
CDR3: CSGRLAGGEQYF
DNA: TGCAGTGGACGACTAGCGGGTGGCGAGCAGTACTTC

J: TRBJ2-7
size: NA
D: NA
V: TRBV28
CDR3: CASRTLDEQYF
DNA: TGTGCCAGCAGAACGTTGGACGAGCAGTACTTC

J: TRBJ2-7
size: NA
D: TRBD1
V: TRBV18
CDR3: CASSPGQVRNEQYF
DNA: TGTGCCAGCTCACCAGGACAGGTGAGAAACGAGCAGTACTTC

J: TRBJ2-1
size: few
D: NA
V: TRBV5-1
CDR3: CASSSARGGNEQFF
DNA: TGTGCCAGCAGCTCGGCCCGAGGGGGGAACGAGCAGTTCTTC

J: TRBJ2-7
size: NA
D: TRBD2
V: TRBV6-1
CDR3: CASSRGTSGRFYEQYF
DNA: TGTGCCAGCAGCCGGGGGACTAGCGGGAGATTCTACGAGCAGTACTTC

J: TRBJ1-1
size: NA
D: NA
V: TRBV2
CDR3: CASRITPGAGPAEAFF
DNA: TGTGCCAGCAGAATCACCCCAGGGGCCGGGCCTGCTGAAGCTTTCTTT

J: TRBJ1-5
size: many
D: NA
V: TRBV2
CDR3: CASSVSGLGQPQHF
DNA: TGTGCCAGCAGTGTATCAGGGTTGGGTCAGCCCCAGCATTTT

J: TRBJ2-4
size: NA
D: TRBD2
V: TRBV29-1
CDR3: CSVGGLAGGGGLAKNIQYF
DNA: TGCAGCGTTGGGGGACTAGCAGGAGGAGGGGGGCTAGCCAAAAACATTCAGTACTTC

J: TRBJ2-7
size: NA
D: NA
V: TRBV29-1
CDR3: CSVLDRPFYEQYF
DNA: TGCAGCGTCCTAGATCGGCCCTTCTACGAGCAGTACTTC

J: TRBJ1-5
size: NA
D: NA
V: TRBV5-1
CDR3: CASSLAGGNQPQHF
DNA: TGCGCCAGCAGCCTCGCGGGTGGCAATCAGCCCCAGCATTTT

J: TRBJ2-6
size: many
D: NA
V: TRBV6-5
CDR3: CASSYRGSGANVLTF
DNA: TGTGCCAGCAGTTACAGGGGAAGTGGGGCCAACGTCCTGACTTTC

J: TRBJ1-6
size: few
D: TRBD1
V: TRBV7-8
CDR3: CASSLGQKNSPLHF
DNA: TGTGCCAGCAGCCTGGGACAGAAGAATTCACCCCTCCACTTT

J: TRBJ2-2
size: NA
D: NA
V: TRBV6-1
CDR3: CASRLDSHTGELFF
DNA: TGTGCCAGCAGGTTGGACAGCCACACCGGGGAGCTGTTTTTT

J: TRBJ2-3
size: many
D: NA
V: TRBV7-2
CDR3: CASSASTDTQYF
DNA: TGTGCCAGCAGCGCTAGCACAGATACGCAGTATTTT

J: TRBJ2-5
size: few
D: TRBD2
V: TRBV7-2
CDR3: CASTGGGSETQYF
DNA: TGTGCCAGCACCGGGGGGGGTTCAGAGACCCAGTACTTC

J: TRBJ1-1
size: NA
D: TRBD1
V: TRBV20-1
CDR3: CSPNRDRVAEAFF
DNA: TGCAGCCCCAACCGGGACAGGGTCGCTGAAGCTTTCTTT

J: TRBJ1-2
size: few
D: TRBD1
V: TRBV15
CDR3: CATSRGQGVGYGYTF
DNA: TGTGCCACCAGCAGAGGGCAGGGGGTCGGATATGGCTACACCTTC

J: TRBJ2-1
size: few
D: TRBD2
V: TRBV3-1
CDR3: CASSSLAGGWRNEQFF
DNA: TGTGCCAGCAGCTCCCTAGCGGGAGGTTGGAGGAATGAGCAGTTCTTC

J: TRBJ2-3
size: few
D: TRBD1
V: TRBV28
CDR3: CASSFGTGFTDTQYF
DNA: TGTGCCAGCAGTTTCGGGACAGGGTTTACAGATACGCAGTATTTT

J: TRBJ2-3
size: few
D: NA
V: TRBV20-1
CDR3: CSVRQIPDTQYF
DNA: TGCAGCGTCCGGCAAATCCCAGATACGCAGTATTTT

J: TRBJ2-7
size: NA
D: NA
V: TRBV7-2
CDR3: CASSILNPSEQYF
DNA: TGTGCCAGCAGCATCCTTAATCCGTCCGAGCAGTACTTC

J: TRBJ2-4
size: NA
D: TRBD2
V: TRBV20-1
CDR3: CSASLGGNAKNIQYF
DNA: TGCAGTGCTAGCCTGGGAGGGAACGCCAAAAACATTCAGTACTTC

J: TRBJ2-7
size: NA
D: NA
V: TRBV5-4
CDR3: CASSFGPAGEQYF
DNA: TGTGCCAGCAGCTTCGGTCCCGCGGGCGAGCAGTACTTC

J: TRBJ1-2
size: NA
D: NA
V: TRBV15
CDR3: CATSGWTVANYGYTF
DNA: TGTGCCACCAGCGGGTGGACAGTCGCAAACTATGGCTACACCTTC

J: TRBJ2-1
size: few
D: NA
V: TRBV7-9
CDR3: CARGATSSYNEQFF
DNA: TGTGCGAGGGGTGCGACAAGCTCCTACAATGAGCAGTTCTTC

J: TRBJ2-5
size: NA
D: TRBD2
V: TRBV5-1
CDR3: CASSLAGTSEETQYF
DNA: TGCGCCAGCAGCTTGGCCGGGACTAGCGAAGAGACCCAGTACTTC

J: TRBJ2-6
size: NA
D: TRBD2
V: TRBV7-2
CDR3: CASSLLAGVSGANVLTF
DNA: TGTGCCAGCAGCTTACTAGCGGGAGTGTCCGGGGCCAACGTCCTGACTTTC

J: TRBJ2-5
size: NA
D: NA
V: TRBV2
CDR3: CASSRRSETQYF
DNA: TGTGCCAGCAGTCGGAGATCAGAGACCCAGTACTTC

J: TRBJ1-4
size: many
D: TRBD1
V: TRBV18
CDR3: CASSPLRQGSNEKLFF
DNA: TGTGCCAGCTCACCACTGAGACAGGGAAGTAATGAAAAACTGTTTTTT